These 27 T cell receptor beta chains were all obtained from the same sample, sequenced in a study of T cell changes during pregnancy in multiple sclerosis. Clones were read by immunoSEQ multiplex PCR, and TCRdb kept only the in-frame ones, dropping some. The table shows 100,000 or so clones, with 91% occurring only once. Source: peripheral blood, taken after pregnancy. The origin of the receptors is a female donor with multiple sclerosis, enrolled in a pregnancy study.

The chain joins TRBV6-6 to TRBJ2-3; 10 bases line up with TRBD1. Germline loops: CDR1 MNHNY, CDR2 SVGAGI (reference sequence). Trimming cost V 5 bases and J 4 bases; bases outside gene matches: 3. The CDR3 covers 14 residues. As DNA, the CDR3 is TGTGCCAGCAGTGTCGGGACAGGGGCAGATACGCAGTATTTT. Translation: CASSVGTGADTQYF.

The chain joins TRBV6-1 to TRBJ1-3; no clear D. Germline V CDR1 and CDR2: MNHNS, SASEGT. The CDR3 consists of 17 residues. V lost 2 bases to trimming and J lost 0 bases, with 14 bases between them. The CDR3 sequence is CASSETGSRSSGNTIYF. CDR3 sequence (DNA): TGTGCCAGCAGTGAAACGGGTTCCCGGAGCTCTGGAAACACCATATATTTT.

This chain links TRBV27 with TRBJ2-1; 14 bases line up with TRBD2. The CDR3 length is 15 residues. Trimming removed 3 bases from V and 9 bases from J; junction bases left unmatched: 4. Germline-derived CDR1 and CDR2 are MNHEY and SMNVEV (reference sequence). The DNA of the CDR3 is TGTGCCAGCAGTTTGGGGACTAGCGGGGGTGGTGAGCAGTTCTTC. Amino acid sequence: CASSLGTSGGGEQFF.

The CDR3 DNA reads as TGTGCCAGCAACGGGGGGGCCGGGGTCGAGCAGTACTTC. Its protein is CASNGGAGVEQYF. The chain has TRBV2 and TRBJ2-7; 8 bases align to TRBD2. CDR3 length equals 13 residues. The V gene end was trimmed by 7 bases and the J gene end by 6 bases; junction bases not matched to a gene: 8. Germline V CDR1 and CDR2: SNHLY, FYNNEI.

The chain recombines TRBV5-4 with TRBJ2-5; 7 bases line up with TRBD1. In germline, CDR1 is SGHNT, CDR2 YYREEE (reference sequence). The junction had 2 bases not matched to a gene; V was cut back by 5 bases and J by 1 base. The CDR3 runs to 13 residues. CDR3 amino acids: CASRGGPQETQYF. The CDR3 DNA sequence: TGTGCCAGCAGAGGGGGCCCCCAAGAGACCCAGTACTTC.

The chain couples TRBV4-2 to TRBJ2-7; the match to TRBD2 covers 9 bases. This CDR3 is built from 15 residues. With 4 bases clipped from V and 4 bases from J, the junction kept 8 bases outside the gene matches. The germline V gene has CDR1 LGHNA and CDR2 YNFKEQ. The chain's CDR3 is CASSPPGLASYEQYF. CDR3 bases: TGTGCCAGCAGCCCCCCGGGACTAGCCTCATACGAGCAGTACTTC.

J is TRBJ1-2 and V is TRBV30; 9 bases line up with TRBD1. In germline, CDR1 is GTSNPN, CDR2 SVGIG (reference sequence). V shed 2 bases and J 6 bases; nucleotides not matched to a gene: 13. The CDR3 has 16 residues. The CDR3 protein is CAWSISYRGRLDGYTF. The CDR3 coding sequence is TGTGCCTGGAGTATCTCCTACAGGGGGCGATTAGATGGCTACACCTTC.

This clone was counted only a few times. The rearrangement joins TRBV2 to TRBJ1-2, with a possible D match to TRBD1 (6 bases). The CDR3 contains 12 residues. The germline V gene encodes CDR1 SNHLY and CDR2 FYNNEI. V gave up 8 bases and J gave up 1 base, with 8 bases separating them. The CDR3 DNA follows: TGTGCCAGCTACAGGGTTAACTATGGCTACACCTTC. Amino acids: CASYRVNYGYTF.

The chain couples TRBV11-3 to TRBJ2-7; D is possibly TRBD2 (7 bases). Germline V lookup: CDR1 SGHNT, CDR2 YENEEA. The CDR3 runs to 14 residues. Trimming took off 1 base at V and 2 bases at J, with 9 bases between the two ends. The CDR3 protein is CASSLGGGAYEQYF. The DNA of the CDR3 is TGTGCCAGCAGCTTAGGAGGGGGGGCCTACGAGCAGTACTTC.

The chain has TRBV5-4 and TRBJ1-1, with unresolved D. CDR3 length equals 12 residues. V gave up 2 bases and J gave up 5 bases, with 7 bases separating them. Germline values: CDR1 SGHNT, CDR2 YYREEE (reference sequence). CDR3 amino acids: CASSLSGTEAFF. CDR3 coding DNA: TGTGCCAGCAGCTTATCAGGTACTGAAGCTTTCTTT.

The chain joins TRBV7-6 to TRBJ2-7; weak D call: TRBD2 (6 bases). The CDR3 length is 12 residues. V gave up 3 bases and J gave up 7 bases, with 10 bases separating them. The V gene's germline CDR1 is SGHVS and CDR2 FNYEAQ. The CDR3 spells CASSLVAGEQYF. CDR3 DNA sequence: TGTGCCAGCAGCTTGGTCGCGGGAGAGCAGTACTTC.

This chain uses TRBV6-5 with TRBJ2-2; D unresolved. Germline V gives CDR1 MNHEY, CDR2 SVGAGI. With 5 bases removed from V and 5 bases from J, the gap between germline ends came to 9 bases. The CDR3 length is 13 residues. This chain's CDR3 is CASSTLQTGELFF. In DNA, the CDR3 is TGTGCCAGCAGTACCCTTCAGACCGGGGAGCTGTTTTTT.

This clone was recorded only once. The gene calls are TRBV5-1 and TRBJ1-3; D uncertain. There are 19 residues in the CDR3. V was shortened by 3 bases and J by 0 bases, with 22 bases between the two germline ends. Germline V gene sequence: CDR1 SGHRS, CDR2 YFSETQ. The CDR3 reads CASSSHSGSTVHSGNTIYF. DNA for the CDR3: TGCGCCAGCAGCTCCCACAGCGGATCGACCGTCCACTCTGGAAACACCATATATTTT.

This chain links TRBV6-1 with TRBJ2-3; 8 bases fit TRBD1. CDR1 and CDR2 (germline): MNHNS, SASEGT. With 4 bases clipped from V and 2 bases from J, the junction kept 5 bases outside the gene matches. The CDR3 length is 15 residues. The CDR3 DNA is TGTGCCAGCAGTGGCCCAGGGGGCTCCACAGATACGCAGTATTTT. Protein sequence: CASSGPGGSTDTQYF.

The sample holds a few counts of this clone. This sequence joins TRBV19 and TRBJ1-5, with D possibly being TRBD1 (5 bases). Germline-derived CDR1 and CDR2 are LNHDA and SQIVND (reference sequence). This CDR3 is 14 amino acids long. V was shortened by 10 bases and J by 6 bases, with 19 bases between the two germline ends. The CDR3 region has the DNA TGTGCCACCCTCGGGCAGGGTAAGAGTCAGCCCCAGCATTTT. This translates into CATLGQGKSQPQHF.

V usage is TRBV7-3 and J usage is TRBJ1-1; TRBD1 agrees at 9 bases. The V segment lost 4 bases and the J segment 3 bases; nucleotides outside the gene matches: 3. The CDR3 has 14 residues. CDR1 SGHTA and CDR2 FQGTGA come from the germline V gene. Here the CDR3 reads CASSSRTGDTEAFF. CDR3 in DNA: TGTGCCAGCAGCTCCCGGACAGGGGACACTGAAGCTTTCTTT.

The CDR3 DNA reads TGTGCCTCCCGGACAGGGGGGTTAGATCAGCCCCAGCATTTT. Translated, it gives CASRTGGLDQPQHF. This sequence joins TRBV30 and TRBJ1-5; 10 bases agree with TRBD1. Germline lookup yields CDR1 GTSNPN and CDR2 SVGIG (reference sequence). Trimming took 7 bases from V and 5 from J; bases not matched to a gene: 8. This CDR3 spans 14 amino acids.

V gene TRBV10-3 combines with J gene TRBJ1-5; no firm D call. The CDR3 is 15 residues long. Germline CDR1 reads ENHRY; CDR2 reads SYGVKD. Trimming cost V 2 bases and J 0 bases, with 8 bases left between them. Written as DNA, the CDR3 is TGTGCCATCAGTGAGGAGGGTACTAGCAATCAGCCCCAGCATTTT. Translation: CAISEEGTSNQPQHF.

The chain couples TRBV29-1 to TRBJ1-2; perhaps TRBD1 as D (6 bases). The CDR3 has 14 residues. Germline V lookup: CDR1 SQVTM, CDR2 ANQGSEA. The ends were cut back, 5 bases at V and 3 bases at J, with 16 bases in the middle. CDR3 nucleotides: TGCAGCGTTCCGATCGGGACAAGAGACTATGGCTACACCTTC. It encodes CSVPIGTRDYGYTF.

The chain links TRBV5-5 to TRBJ2-7, with 8 bases identical to TRBD2. CDR1 and CDR2 from the germline V gene are SGHKS and YYEKEE (reference sequence). V lost 3 bases, J lost 3 bases, and 11 bases stayed unmatched. The CDR3 is 16 amino acids. The CDR3 region is CASSYTPPGGGYEQYF. Here the CDR3 DNA reads TGTGCCAGCAGCTACACCCCCCCGGGGGGGGGCTACGAGCAGTACTTC.

This clone has more than one count but fewer than ten. The rearrangement joins TRBV7-6 to TRBJ1-6; D unclear. From germline, CDR1 is SGHVS and CDR2 FNYEAQ. Trimming pared 7 bases from V and 13 bases from J, leaving 14 bases between. The CDR3 length is 12 residues. The CDR3 loop is CASTNGVLPLHF. The CDR3 nucleotides read TGTGCCAGCACCAATGGTGTACTTCCCCTCCACTTT.

The chain joins TRBV15 to TRBJ2-5; 8 nucleotides match TRBD1. Losses at the gene ends were 5 bases for V and 5 bases for J; bases not matched to a gene: 10. This CDR3 region has 15 residues. Germline lookup yields CDR1 LNHNV and CDR2 YYDKDF (reference sequence). In nucleotides, the CDR3 is TGTGCCACCAGCGGGAACAGGGGGTTGGAGGAGACCCAGTACTTC. Amino acid sequence: CATSGNRGLEETQYF.

The chain links TRBV19 to TRBJ1-5; 8 nucleotides line up with TRBD1. Germline values: CDR1 LNHDA, CDR2 SQIVND (reference sequence). This CDR3 is 15 amino acids long. V gave up 3 bases and J gave up 6 bases; unmatched junction bases: 7. The CDR3 reads CASSIGQGSTQPQHF. The CDR3 DNA follows: TGTGCCAGTAGTATTGGACAGGGAAGTACTCAGCCCCAGCATTTT. The whole variable domain, remainder taken from reference TRBV19 and TRBJ1-5, is DGGITQSPKYLFRKEGQNVTLSCEQNLNHDAMYWYRQDPGQGLRLIYYSQIVNDFQKGDIAEGYSVSREKKESFPLTVTSAQKNPTAFYLCASSIGQGSTQPQHFGDGTRLSIL.

This chain links TRBV7-9 with TRBJ2-3; 9 nucleotides agree with TRBD1. The CDR3 spans 16 residues. Germline CDR1 and CDR2: SEHNR and FQNEAQ (reference sequence). J was trimmed by 4 bases and V by 4 bases; bases with no gene match: 9. CDR3 sequence reads: CASSSRQGGTADTQYF. The CDR3 nucleotides read TGTGCCAGCAGCTCTCGACAGGGGGGGACCGCAGATACGCAGTATTTT.

This chain uses TRBV9 with TRBJ1-1, with a possible D match to TRBD1 (6 bases). The CDR3 totals 14 residues. V lost 2 bases, J lost 1 base, and 9 bases lay in between. Per germline, CDR1 SGDLS and CDR2 YYNGEE. The CDR3 DNA reads as TGTGCCAGCAGCGTGGGGGCAGGGAACACTGAAGCTTTCTTT. Translated, it gives CASSVGAGNTEAFF.

The chain links TRBV19 to TRBJ1-2; D is undetermined. The CDR3 consists of 14 residues. V lost 0 bases and J 4 bases, leaving 9 bases between the germline ends. Germline V gene lookup returns CDR1 LNHDA and CDR2 SQIVND (reference sequence). The CDR3 reads CASSIEWPGYGYTF. For the CDR3, the DNA is TGTGCCAGTAGTATAGAATGGCCTGGCTATGGCTACACCTTC.

This clone was picked up one time. The chain combines TRBV7-6 with TRBJ1-2; tentative D call: TRBD1 (5 bases). Per the germline V gene, CDR1 is SGHVS and CDR2 is FNYEAQ. V dropped 3 bases and J dropped 2 bases, with 7 bases sitting between them. This CDR3 is 13 amino acids long. The CDR3 here is CASSLGQNYGYTF. For the CDR3, the DNA is TGTGCCAGCAGCTTGGGGCAGAACTATGGCTACACCTTC.